What follows describes a single TCR beta chain. The antigen is unknown. TCRdb reprocessed the 5' RACE reads with MiXCR, giving one entry per CDR3 protein. The sample holds a few hundred thousand distinct CDR3 sequences, approximately 10% seen once. This record belongs to a study of T-cell memory formation after mild COVID-19. Study observations and caveats: Later expanders leaned CD4+, whereas day 15 to 85 contracting clones were balanced CD4/CD8. Contracting clones localized mainly to CM and EM when CD4+ and mainly to EMRA when CD8+. Pre-infection memory showed some responding clones, and this suggested that cross-reactive memory joined. Day 37-peaking second-wave clones had unconfirmed SARS-CoV-2 specificity.

V was cut by 7 bases and J by 0 bases, with 13 bases left in between. Germline assignment: CDR1 SNHLY and CDR2 FYNNEI. The CDR3 totals 15 residues. The source of this sequence is a man between 18 and 29 years old who had mild COVID-19 (a few samples of this study predate the infection). Cell type and time point are not known. What was sequenced was PBMCs or a T cell subset sorted from them (not recorded which). The chain has TRBV2 and TRBJ2-4; weak D call: TRBD2 (6 bases). CDR3 nucleotides: TGTGCCAGCATGGGGACTCTTCTAGCCAAAAACATTCAGTACTTC. The encoded protein is CASMGTLLAKNIQYF.